These T cell receptor beta chains were read from a single sample in a study of identifying expanded T cells in peripheral blood. The method was immunoSEQ multiplex PCR; TCRdb's version includes in-frame clones alone and lacks a portion of them. The data contain approximately 110,000 clones, around 89% of them seen just once; the ten biggest clones take up roughly 17%. The sample consisted of blood. Receptor source: a person between 18 and 70 years old in good health. Each CDR3 is given with its conserved first and last residue. Fields, in order: J gene, D gene, V gene, clone size, CDR3 DNA, CDR3 protein. D genes are given only for firm matches. Expanded clones get a size class; other rows say once, few or many, or leave the size out.

j_call: TRBJ1-2; d_call: -; v_call: TRBV6-1; clone_size: -; cdr3_nt: TGTGCCAGCAGTGAAGCGGGAGGGGCGCAGATCTATGGCTACACCTTC; cdr3_aa: CASSEAGGAQIYGYTF
j_call: TRBJ2-7; d_call: TRBD1; v_call: TRBV7-9; clone_size: -; cdr3_nt: TGTGCCAGCAGGGAAACGGGACAGGGAGCCTACGAGCAGTACTTC; cdr3_aa: CASRETGQGAYEQYF
j_call: TRBJ1-3; d_call: -; v_call: TRBV2; clone_size: -; cdr3_nt: TGTGCCAGCAGTGGACAGGGAAACACCATATATTTT; cdr3_aa: CASSGQGNTIYF
j_call: TRBJ1-2; d_call: -; v_call: TRBV28; clone_size: -; cdr3_nt: TGTGCCAGCAGTTTATCGAACTATGGCTACACCTTC; cdr3_aa: CASSLSNYGYTF
j_call: TRBJ2-2; d_call: -; v_call: TRBV7-8; clone_size: -; cdr3_nt: TGTGCCAGCAGCTTAGCGGGGGGCGGCACCGGGGAGCTGTTTTTT; cdr3_aa: CASSLAGGGTGELFF
j_call: TRBJ2-1; d_call: TRBD2; v_call: TRBV4-2; clone_size: few; cdr3_nt: TGTGCCAGCAGCCCCACAACTAGCGGGGAGAATGAGCAGTTCTTC; cdr3_aa: CASSPTTSGENEQFF
j_call: TRBJ1-1; d_call: -; v_call: TRBV11-1; clone_size: -; cdr3_nt: TGTGCCAGCAGCTTAGCTGGGACTGAAGCTTTCTTT; cdr3_aa: CASSLAGTEAFF
j_call: TRBJ1-6; d_call: -; v_call: TRBV4-1; clone_size: -; cdr3_nt: TGCGCCAGCAGCCAGGCGGACCTACATAATTCACCCCTCCACTTT; cdr3_aa: CASSQADLHNSPLHF
j_call: TRBJ1-1; d_call: -; v_call: TRBV18; clone_size: -; cdr3_nt: TGTGCCAGCTCACAGGCCGTGGGACCGGGGGCTGAAGCTTTCTTT; cdr3_aa: CASSQAVGPGAEAFF
j_call: TRBJ2-1; d_call: -; v_call: TRBV27; clone_size: once; cdr3_nt: TGTGCCAGCAGTTTGAGCTCCTACAATGAGCAGTTCTTC; cdr3_aa: CASSLSSYNEQFF
j_call: TRBJ2-5; d_call: TRBD2; v_call: TRBV29-1; clone_size: -; cdr3_nt: TGCAGCGTTGGGACTAGCGGGGGAGTAGAGACCCAGTACTTC; cdr3_aa: CSVGTSGGVETQYF
j_call: TRBJ2-7; d_call: -; v_call: TRBV4-3; clone_size: few; cdr3_nt: TGCGCCAGCAGCCAAGGCTACAGAGAATACGAGCAGTACTTC; cdr3_aa: CASSQGYREYEQYF
j_call: TRBJ1-2; d_call: TRBD1; v_call: TRBV7-2; clone_size: -; cdr3_nt: TGTGCCAGCAGCCTAAGACAGGGGACCAGCTATGGCTACACCTTC; cdr3_aa: CASSLRQGTSYGYTF
j_call: TRBJ2-5; d_call: -; v_call: TRBV27; clone_size: -; cdr3_nt: TGTGCCAGCCGCTCCCATTCCGGGGAGACCCAGTACTTC; cdr3_aa: CASRSHSGETQYF
j_call: TRBJ1-6; d_call: -; v_call: TRBV9; clone_size: -; cdr3_nt: TGTGCCAGCAGTGCAGGGGCATATAATTCACCCCTCCACTTT; cdr3_aa: CASSAGAYNSPLHF
j_call: TRBJ2-3; d_call: TRBD2; v_call: TRBV13; clone_size: -; cdr3_nt: TGTGCCAGCAGCTTAGGCCCCAGACTAGCGGGGGCAGATACGCAGTATTTT; cdr3_aa: CASSLGPRLAGADTQYF
j_call: TRBJ1-4; d_call: TRBD1; v_call: TRBV4-2; clone_size: once; cdr3_nt: TGTGCCAGCAGCCAAGTGGACAGGGGGCATCGTGCTGAAAAACTGTTTTTT; cdr3_aa: CASSQVDRGHRAEKLFF
j_call: TRBJ1-2; d_call: -; v_call: TRBV7-2; clone_size: -; cdr3_nt: TGTGCCAGCAGCAGCGGGACGTTTTATGGCTACACCTTC; cdr3_aa: CASSSGTFYGYTF
j_call: TRBJ2-7; d_call: -; v_call: TRBV2; clone_size: -; cdr3_nt: TGTGCCAGCAGTGAAGGGAGGGTTTTGTACGAGCAGTACTTC; cdr3_aa: CASSEGRVLYEQYF
j_call: TRBJ1-5; d_call: -; v_call: TRBV4-2; clone_size: -; cdr3_nt: TGTGCCAGCAGCCAAGATTATGGCAGGCCCCAGCATTTT; cdr3_aa: CASSQDYGRPQHF
j_call: TRBJ1-5; d_call: -; v_call: TRBV7-2; clone_size: -; cdr3_nt: TGTGCCAGCAGCTTAGTCGTCTATAGCAATCAGCCCCAGCATTTT; cdr3_aa: CASSLVVYSNQPQHF
j_call: TRBJ1-4; d_call: -; v_call: TRBV15; clone_size: -; cdr3_nt: TGTGCCACCAGCAGAGATCGACCGGGGGCAACTAATGAAAAACTGTTTTTT; cdr3_aa: CATSRDRPGATNEKLFF
j_call: TRBJ2-1; d_call: TRBD2; v_call: TRBV29-1; clone_size: -; cdr3_nt: TGCAGCGTTGTATTCCTAGCGGCCCTGTTTGATGAGCAGTTCTTC; cdr3_aa: CSVVFLAALFDEQFF
j_call: TRBJ2-7; d_call: -; v_call: TRBV30; clone_size: -; cdr3_nt: TGTGCCTGGAGTGACCAGGGAGCTGAGCAGTACTTC; cdr3_aa: CAWSDQGAEQYF
j_call: TRBJ2-7; d_call: -; v_call: TRBV7-7; clone_size: -; cdr3_nt: TGTGCCAGCAGCTTGGGGCTGGGCTCCTACGAGCAGTACTTC; cdr3_aa: CASSLGLGSYEQYF
j_call: TRBJ2-7; d_call: TRBD1; v_call: TRBV27; clone_size: once; cdr3_nt: TGTGCCAACACCCGGGACAGGGGTACCCATTTTCCCTACGAGCAGTACTTC; cdr3_aa: CANTRDRGTHFPYEQYF
j_call: TRBJ1-2; d_call: -; v_call: TRBV27; clone_size: -; cdr3_nt: TGTGCCAGCAGTTTTTCGGGGAACTATGGCTACACCTTC; cdr3_aa: CASSFSGNYGYTF
j_call: TRBJ1-2; d_call: -; v_call: TRBV11-2; clone_size: -; cdr3_nt: TGTGCCAGCAGCTTAGGGCTGGGACCCTGGTATGGCTACACCTTC; cdr3_aa: CASSLGLGPWYGYTF
j_call: TRBJ2-7; d_call: TRBD1; v_call: TRBV18; clone_size: -; cdr3_nt: TGTGCCAGCTCAGATTCGACAGGGTCGGTCTACGAGCAGTACTTC; cdr3_aa: CASSDSTGSVYEQYF
j_call: TRBJ2-3; d_call: -; v_call: TRBV7-8; clone_size: -; cdr3_nt: TGTGCCAGCAGCTTTACGACCGGACCAACGGGAGATACGCAGTATTTT; cdr3_aa: CASSFTTGPTGDTQYF
j_call: TRBJ1-3; d_call: -; v_call: TRBV7-8; clone_size: -; cdr3_nt: TGTGCCAGCAGCTTAGTAGAGGGCCCCCGCAGTGACACCATATATTTT; cdr3_aa: CASSLVEGPRSDTIYF
j_call: TRBJ1-5; d_call: TRBD1; v_call: TRBV27; clone_size: -; cdr3_nt: TGTGCCAGCAGCTCGGGACAGGCGTTCCATCAGCCCCAGCATTTT; cdr3_aa: CASSSGQAFHQPQHF